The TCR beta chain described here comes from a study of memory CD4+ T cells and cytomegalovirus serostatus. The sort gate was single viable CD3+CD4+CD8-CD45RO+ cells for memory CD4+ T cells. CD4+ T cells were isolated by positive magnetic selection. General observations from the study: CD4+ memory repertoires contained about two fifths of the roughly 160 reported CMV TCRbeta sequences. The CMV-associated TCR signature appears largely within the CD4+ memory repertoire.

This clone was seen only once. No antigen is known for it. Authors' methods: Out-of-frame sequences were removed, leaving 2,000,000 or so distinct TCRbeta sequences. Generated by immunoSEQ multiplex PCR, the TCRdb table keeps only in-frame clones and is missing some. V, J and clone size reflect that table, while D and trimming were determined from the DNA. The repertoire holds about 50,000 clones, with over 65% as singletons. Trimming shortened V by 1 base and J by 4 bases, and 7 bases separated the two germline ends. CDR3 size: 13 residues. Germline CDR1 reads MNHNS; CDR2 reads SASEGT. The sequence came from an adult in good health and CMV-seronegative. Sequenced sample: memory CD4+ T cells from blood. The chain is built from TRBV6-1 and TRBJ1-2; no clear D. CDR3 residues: CASSEGTTYGYTF. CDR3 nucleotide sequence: TGTGCCAGCAGTGAAGGGACCACCTATGGCTACACCTTC.